This T cell receptor beta chain was sequenced for a study of blood T cell repertoires in COVID-19 (dated by TCRdb to between 2020 and 2021). Notes on the research overall: Collaborator samples came from the United States, Italy and Spain and covered acute and convalescent phases of COVID-19. The prospective study material was composed of cDNA or gDNA derived from T cells, B-cell-depleted T cells, or PBMCs. The dataset comprised deeply sampled blood TCRbeta repertoires from subjects exposed to, actively infected with, or recovered from COVID-19. The repertoires were made available in a free public database intended to serve as a resource for research on the immune response to SARS-CoV-2. Samples came from the ongoing ImmuneRACE study (first 160 participants) plus 1,254 subjects from 6 global collaborators. A de-identified subject ID, COVID-19 status, age in years and sex were almost always included in the sample metadata. Where available, HLA class I and class II types were taken from metadata supplied by the sample provider and were not determined by assay-based typing. What the authors observed across the whole study: The quantity of clinical and demographic metadata differed by source and by participant and was supplied without curation.

On this clone: What this receptor recognizes is not known. Base qualities are missing; no much larger clone stands one base away.

In the prospective study, participants were about 18 to 100 years old, resided in fewer than 25 geographic areas of the United States, and were enrolled through a virtual design. In the prospective study, cohorts were assigned on the basis of participant-reported clinical history obtained from a screening survey and a study questionnaire. A participant counted as exposed if, within 2 weeks of entering the study, that participant had been in contact with someone who had a PCR-confirmed or clinician-diagnosed COVID-19 case. Mobile phlebotomists in the prospective study collected whole blood, serum and a nasopharyngeal or oropharyngeal swab from every participant. Additional blood draws and questionnaires over an approximately 2-month period could optionally be provided by prospective study participants. Before DNA extraction, prospective study blood samples were shipped either frozen or at room temperature.

The germline ends are 15 bases apart after V is trimmed by 6 bases and J by 1 base. The CDR3 spans 15 residues, from the cysteine through the phenylalanine. Only the CDR3 portion is preserved as DNA: 45 bases, with reading frame beginning at the first base. The germline V gene yields SNHLY for CDR1 and FYNNEI for CDR2. TCRbeta CDR3 regions were amplified from genomic DNA by means of the immunoSEQ Assay, a bias-controlled multiplex PCR. In the authors' own workflow: The number of nucleated cells in each sample was estimated from the amplification of reference gene primers within the assay. To quantify the absolute abundance of each unique TCRbeta CDR3 rearrangement, sequence reads were collapsed and filtered. For each sample, productive Simpson clonality was calculated by taking the square root of Simpson's diversity index across productive rearrangements. The source is immuneACCESS, and TCRdb retained only in-frame sequences with V and J called. Part of the clones is not carried over; for the studies checked, unresolved V genes explain less than half of this, and the remainder is unexplained. The V and J calls and clone size were taken over from that table, and D and trimming were inferred from the DNA. This sample is represented by 350,000 to 450,000 clones; just over 90% of them were singletons. The ten largest clones take up 0.86% of the sample.

Material: PBMCs or T cells enriched from blood (not recorded which). Recombination joined TRBV2 with TRBJ1-1, with TRBD1 tentatively as D gene (5 bases match). The sequence derives from a woman in her 40s who had been exposed to COVID-19. The DNA sequence is given as TGTGCCAGCAGGCGGTCCAGGGCGGCGAACACTGAAGCTTTCTTT. This codes for CASRRSRAANTEAFF.